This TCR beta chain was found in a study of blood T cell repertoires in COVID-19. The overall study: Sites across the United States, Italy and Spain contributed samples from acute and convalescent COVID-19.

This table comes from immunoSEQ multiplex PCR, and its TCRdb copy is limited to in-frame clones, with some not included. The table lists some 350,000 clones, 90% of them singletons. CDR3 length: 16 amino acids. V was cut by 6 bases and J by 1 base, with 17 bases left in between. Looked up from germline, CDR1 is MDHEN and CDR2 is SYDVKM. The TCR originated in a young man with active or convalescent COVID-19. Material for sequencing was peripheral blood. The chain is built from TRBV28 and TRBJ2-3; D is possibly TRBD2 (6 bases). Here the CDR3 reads CASSPQPQRGTDTQYF. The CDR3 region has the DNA TGTGCCAGCAGCCCCCAACCTCAGCGGGGCACAGATACGCAGTATTTT.